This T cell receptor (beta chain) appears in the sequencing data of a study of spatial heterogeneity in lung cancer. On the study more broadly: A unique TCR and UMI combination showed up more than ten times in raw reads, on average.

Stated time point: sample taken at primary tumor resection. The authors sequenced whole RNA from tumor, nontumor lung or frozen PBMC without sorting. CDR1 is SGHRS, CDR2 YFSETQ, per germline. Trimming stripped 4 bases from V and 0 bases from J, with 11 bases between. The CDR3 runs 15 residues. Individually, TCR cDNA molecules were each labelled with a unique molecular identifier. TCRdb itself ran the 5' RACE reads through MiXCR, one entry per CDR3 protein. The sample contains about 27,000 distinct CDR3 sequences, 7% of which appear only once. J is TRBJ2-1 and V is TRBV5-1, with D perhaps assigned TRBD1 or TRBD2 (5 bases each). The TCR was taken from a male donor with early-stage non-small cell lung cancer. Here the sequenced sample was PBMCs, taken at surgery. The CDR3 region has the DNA TGCGCCAGCAGCGCCGAGGGGAGCTCCTACAATGAGCAGTTCTTC. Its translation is CASSAEGSSYNEQFF.